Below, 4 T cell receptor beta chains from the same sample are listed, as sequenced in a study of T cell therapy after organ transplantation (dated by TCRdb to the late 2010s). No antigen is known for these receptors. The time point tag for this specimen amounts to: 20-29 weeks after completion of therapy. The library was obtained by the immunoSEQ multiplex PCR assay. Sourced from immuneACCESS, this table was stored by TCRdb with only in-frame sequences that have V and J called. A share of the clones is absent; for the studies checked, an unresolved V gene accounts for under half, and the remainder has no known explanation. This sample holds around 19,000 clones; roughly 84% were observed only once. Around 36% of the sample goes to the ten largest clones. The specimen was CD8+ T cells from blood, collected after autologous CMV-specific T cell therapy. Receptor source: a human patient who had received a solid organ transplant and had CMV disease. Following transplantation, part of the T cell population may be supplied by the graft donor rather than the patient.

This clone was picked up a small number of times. In DNA, the CDR3 is TGCGCCAGCAGCCAAGGAAGACCCTCCTCCGGGACAGGGGGGCGACAGCCCCAGCATTTT. It yields the protein CASSQGRPSSGTGGRQPQHF. The genes are TRBV4-1 and TRBJ1-5; 11 nucleotides align to TRBD1. CDR1 is MGHRA, CDR2 YSYEKL, per germline. The CDR3 length is 20 residues. V lost 1 base, J lost 7 bases, and 18 bases stayed unmatched.

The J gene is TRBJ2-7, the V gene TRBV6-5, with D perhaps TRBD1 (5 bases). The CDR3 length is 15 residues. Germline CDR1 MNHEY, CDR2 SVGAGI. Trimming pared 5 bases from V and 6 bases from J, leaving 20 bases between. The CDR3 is CASSPKSGSFLEQYF. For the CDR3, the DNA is TGTGCCAGCAGTCCGAAGTCAGGGTCCTTCCTCGAGCAGTACTTC.

CDR3 residues: CASSADRNIQYF. The CDR3, as DNA: TGTGCCAGCAGCGCGGACAGAAACATTCAGTACTTC. V and J are TRBV9 and TRBJ2-4, with TRBD1 as a possible D gene (6 bases). CDR3 length: 12 amino acids. Trimming stripped 3 bases from V and 6 bases from J, with 7 bases between. The germline gives CDR1 SGDLS, CDR2 YYNGEE.

The CDR3 DNA follows: TGTGCCAGCCAAAAAGGGCTGTTTCATGAAAAACTGTTTTTT. Its translation: CASQKGLFHEKLFF. The rearrangement uses TRBV28 and TRBJ1-4; D is unresolved. Trimming cost V 8 bases and J 6 bases, with 16 bases left between them. This CDR3 spans 14 amino acids. Germline CDR1 and CDR2: MDHEN and SYDVKM.